Listed here are 8 T cell receptor beta chains from one sample, sequenced in a study of cytomegalovirus exposure and HLA in healthy donors. PCR involved 60 Vbeta and 13 Jbeta primers. Libraries were prepared by immunoSEQ multiplex PCR; TCRdb keeps only in-frame clonotypes and omits some of them. The sample has under 250,000 clones; around 82% are singletons. The specimen was PBMCs. All receptors derive from a woman aged 25 to 39 in good health and CMV-seronegative.

This sequence joins TRBV27 and TRBJ2-7; D gene uncertain. The CDR3 length is 13 residues. Germline CDR1 reads MNHEY; CDR2 reads SMNVEV (reference sequence). V was cut by 5 bases and J by 3 bases, with 11 bases left in between. Here the CDR3 reads CASSPLRYYEQYF. CDR3 nucleotide sequence: TGTGCCAGCAGTCCGCTCCGCTACTACGAGCAGTACTTC.

The rearrangement joins TRBV2 to TRBJ2-7, with D tentatively TRBD1 (5 bases). This CDR3 is built from 14 residues. Germline lookup yields CDR1 SNHLY and CDR2 FYNNEI. Between the trimmed V and J ends, which lost 9 bases and 1 base, there was a span of 16 bases. CDR3 protein: CASLWGGRSYEQYF. CDR3 in DNA: TGTGCCAGTTTATGGGGCGGACGGTCCTACGAGCAGTACTTC.

The chain couples TRBV6-5 to TRBJ1-5; D is undetermined. CDR1 and CDR2 (germline): MNHEY, SVGAGI. This CDR3 region has 15 residues. The ends were cut back, 2 bases at V and 7 bases at J, with 15 bases in the middle. The CDR3 region is CASSYVFEGGQPQHF. CDR3 nucleotide sequence: TGTGCCAGCAGTTACGTCTTCGAGGGAGGCCAGCCCCAGCATTTT.

The chain joins TRBV5-1 to TRBJ1-2; 9 nucleotides agree with TRBD1. The CDR3 extends over 14 amino acids. V was clipped by 4 bases and J by 6 bases; unmatched bases: 7. Per germline, CDR1 SGHRS and CDR2 YFSETQ. CDR3 region: CASSTRQGGNGYTF. The CDR3 coding sequence is TGCGCCAGCAGCACGAGACAGGGGGGTAATGGCTACACCTTC.

The genes are TRBV18 and TRBJ1-5, with a weak D call TRBD1 (6 bases). Germline loops: CDR1 KGHSH, CDR2 LQKENI. Trimming stripped 1 base from V and 2 bases from J, with 9 bases between. The CDR3 covers 15 residues. The CDR3 protein is CASSPQGTRNQPQHF. The CDR3 DNA follows: TGTGCCAGCTCACCACAGGGGACACGCAATCAGCCCCAGCATTTT.

V and J are TRBV5-3 and TRBJ1-2; the D gene is possibly TRBD1 (6 bases). TRBV5-3 is identified as an open reading frame with a role that is uncertain. Trimming pared 2 bases from V and 0 bases from J, leaving 14 bases between. This CDR3 is 16 amino acids long. CDR3 residues: CARSFSGWGPNYGYTF. The CDR3 coding sequence is TGTGCCAGAAGCTTCTCAGGGTGGGGGCCTAACTATGGCTACACCTTC.

The gene calls are TRBV7-9 and TRBJ1-4; D remains ambiguous. Germline loops: CDR1 SEHNR, CDR2 FQNEAQ (reference sequence). V was pared by 5 bases and J by 7 bases, with 8 bases between. The length of the CDR3 is 12 residues. CDR3 loop: CASSRHTEKLFF. The DNA for the CDR3 is TGTGCCAGCAGCAGACATACTGAAAAACTGTTTTTT.

The J gene is TRBJ2-5, the V gene TRBV5-1; TRBD2 agrees at 7 bases. V was clipped by 3 bases and J by 3 bases; unmatched bases: 2. From germline, CDR1 is SGHRS and CDR2 YFSETQ. This CDR3 is 13 amino acids long. The CDR3 DNA follows: TGCGCCAGCAGCTGGGGGGGAGAAGAGACCCAGTACTTC. It translates to CASSWGGEETQYF. The full variable domain, in which reference TRBV5-1 and TRBJ2-5 provide the parts outside the CDR3, is KAGVTQTPRYLIKTRGQQVTLSCSPISGHRSVSWYQQTPGQGLQFLFEYFSETQRNKGNFPGRFSGRQFSNSRSEMNVSTLELGDSALYLCASSWGGEETQYFGPGTRLLVL.